This T cell receptor beta chain was captured in a study of CD8 T cells in ankylosing spondylitis. Points from the study as a whole: Some of these motif variants have turned up before, in reports on reactive arthritis synovial fluid and blood. A motif of 7 to 9 highly homologous TCR beta variants was seen as apparently characteristic of ankylosing spondylitis blood. Disease-linked clones displayed a CD8+ phenotype and appeared relatively rarely in peripheral blood. As reported, disease-linked clones showed significant enrichment in matched ankylosing spondylitis synovial fluid.

As the method for making TCR beta libraries, quantitative 5'-RACE with molecular barcodes was used. From the 5' RACE reads, TCRdb called clonotypes with MiXCR, one entry per CDR3 protein. Of under 850,000 distinct CDR3 sequences detected, under 20% appear once; the ten largest clones hold 19%. In the case of this clonotype: Its antigen remains unidentified.

This receptor was taken from a male donor with ankylosing spondylitis. The sequenced material came from blood, either unsorted or a sorted T cell fraction (not recorded which).

The CDR3 protein is CASSLRGGSNQPQHF. In DNA form, the CDR3 reads TGTGCCAGCAGCTTACGGGGCGGTAGCAATCAGCCCCAGCATTTT. The chain joins TRBV7-2 to TRBJ1-5, with D tentatively TRBD1 (5 bases). CDR3 length equals 15 residues. V lost 2 bases to trimming and J lost 0 bases, with 8 bases between them. Germline assignment: CDR1 SGHTA and CDR2 FQGNSA.